This is a list of T cell receptor beta chains from one sample in a study of T-cell reconstitution after alpha-beta-depleted transplantation in children. TCRdb called the PCR reads again in MiXCR, with one record for every CDR3 protein. The table shows some 200,000 distinct CDR3 sequences, with roughly 8.1% occurring only once. The sample was PBMCs, mostly from graft donor cells, taken 360 days after TCRalphabeta/CD19-depleted stem cell transplant. These receptors originate from a male patient aged 2-9 years who had a stem cell transplant for acute myeloid leukemia, so the T cells may come from the graft donor. Each CDR3 is given with its conserved first and last residue. The order of the fields is clone size, V gene, J gene, D gene, CDR3 DNA, CDR3 protein. The D gene is left open where the match is weak. The size field is filled for only some rows; it gives once, few, many or a size class.

many	TRBV20-1	TRBJ2-3	NA	TGCAGTGCTAGAGACAGTCGGAGCACAGATACGCAGTATTTT	CSARDSRSTDTQYF
NA	TRBV7-2	TRBJ1-2	NA	TGTGCCAGCAGCCCAGGGGTCTATGGCTACACCTTC	CASSPGVYGYTF
many	TRBV10-3	TRBJ2-5	NA	TGTGCCATCAGAGGGGCAGGAGGAGAGACCCAGTACTTC	CAIRGAGGETQYF
NA	TRBV12-3/TRBV12-4	TRBJ2-5	NA	TGTGCCAGCAGTTTTTACAGGACCCAAGAGACCCAGTACTTC	CASSFYRTQETQYF
many	TRBV20-1	TRBJ2-1	TRBD2	TGCAGTGCCATCAGGGGACTAGCGGGATGGAGCTCCTACAATGAGCAGTTCTTC	CSAIRGLAGWSSYNEQFF
many	TRBV20-1	TRBJ1-5	NA	TGCAGTGCTGGCTTAGTAACAGGGTTCAATCAGCCCCAGCATTTT	CSAGLVTGFNQPQHF
few	TRBV7-2	TRBJ1-5	NA	TGTGCCAGCAGCCCCATCTCCACCTACAATCAGCCCCAGCATTTT	CASSPISTYNQPQHF
many	TRBV7-3	TRBJ1-2	NA	TGTGCCAGCAGCAGCAGCCCGGGGGATGGCTACACCTTC	CASSSSPGDGYTF
few	TRBV12-3/TRBV12-4	TRBJ2-7	NA	TGTGCCAGCAGTTTGGGTCTCTACGAGCAGTACTTC	CASSLGLYEQYF
NA	TRBV14	TRBJ1-4	NA	TGTGCCAGCAGCCACAGAACGGGTCCCATCGAAAAACTGTTTTTT	CASSHRTGPIEKLFF
NA	TRBV6-2/TRBV6-3	TRBJ2-7	NA	TGTGCCAGCAGTTACCAGGTCGAGCAGTACTTC	CASSYQVEQYF
many	TRBV5-6	TRBJ2-1	TRBD1	TGTGCCAGCAGCTTAAACCGGGACAGACCCTACAATGAGCAGTTCTTC	CASSLNRDRPYNEQFF
few	TRBV29-1	TRBJ1-2	NA	TGCAGCGTTGAAAGGGTCATAGTTGACTATGGCTACACCTTC	CSVERVIVDYGYTF
NA	TRBV29-1	TRBJ2-2	NA	TGCAGCGTTAGGAGGGCACAGGGCACCGGGGAGCTGTTTTTT	CSVRRAQGTGELFF
many	TRBV5-5	TRBJ2-7	TRBD1	TGTGCCAGCAGCTTGGTGGACAGGGGTGCATACGAGCAGTACTTC	CASSLVDRGAYEQYF
NA	TRBV28	TRBJ1-1	NA	TGTGCCAGCAGTTTGGTCGGGTGGATCGGAAATACTGAAGCTTTCTTT	CASSLVGWIGNTEAFF
NA	TRBV13	TRBJ1-5	TRBD1	TGTGCCAGCAGCTTAGGCTCAGACAGGGACCAGCCCCAGCATTTT	CASSLGSDRDQPQHF
many	TRBV28	TRBJ2-7	NA	TGTGCCAGCAGCAGCAGGGTTGGGGAGCAGTACTTC	CASSSRVGEQYF
few	TRBV10-3	TRBJ2-5	NA	TGTGCCATCAGTGACCTCAGGTACCACGGGAACCTAATCGAAGAGACCCAGTACTTC	CAISDLRYHGNLIEETQYF
NA	TRBV12-3/TRBV12-4	TRBJ2-1	TRBD2	TGTGCCAGCAGGGGCCAGCGGGGGGCGAATGAGCAGTTCTTC	CASRGQRGANEQFF
few	TRBV7-2	TRBJ2-5	NA	TGTGCCAGCAGTTTTCTAGCTTTGGAGACCCAGTACTTC	CASSFLALETQYF
few	TRBV5-1	TRBJ1-2	NA	TGCGCCAGCAGCTTGGCCGGGGGGACGACGATCAGTGGCTACACCTTC	CASSLAGGTTISGYTF
NA	TRBV7-2	TRBJ2-7	NA	TGTGCCAGCAGCTTAGTGAGGGACGAGCAGTACTTC	CASSLVRDEQYF
many	TRBV5-1	TRBJ2-1	NA	TGCGCCAGCAGCGCAGGACAAATCGCCCGCTGGGAGCAGTTCTTC	CASSAGQIARWEQFF
many	TRBV6-1	TRBJ2-3	TRBD2	TGTGCCAGCAGGCTAGCGGGGGGCGGGGATACGCAGTATTTT	CASRLAGGGDTQYF
NA	TRBV7-2	TRBJ2-7	NA	TGTGCCAGCAGCTTCGTCGTAGATGTTCTTCTCGAGCAGTACTTC	CASSFVVDVLLEQYF
few	TRBV7-9	TRBJ2-7	TRBD2	TGTGCCAGCAGCCTGGCGGGGGGAGGTGAACTTTACGAGCAGTACTTC	CASSLAGGGELYEQYF
NA	TRBV4-3	TRBJ2-5	TRBD1	TGCGCCAGCAGCCAAGTCCCCGGACAGGGCATGGAGACCCAGTACTTC	CASSQVPGQGMETQYF
many	TRBV28	TRBJ2-4	TRBD2	TGTGCCAGCAGTCCCGGGACTAGCGGGTCAAGAGCCAAAAACATTCAGTACTTC	CASSPGTSGSRAKNIQYF
NA	TRBV20-1	TRBJ1-4	NA	TGCAGTGCTAGAGATCCCAACCGGGACACAGCAACTAATGAAAAACTGTTTTTT	CSARDPNRDTATNEKLFF
many	TRBV12-3/TRBV12-4	TRBJ1-1	NA	TGTGCCAGCATGGGACTCACTGAAGCTTTCTTT	CASMGLTEAFF
few	TRBV29-1	TRBJ2-4	NA	TGCAGCGTTGAAGATCTTCAGGGGCCCAAAAACATTCAGTACTTC	CSVEDLQGPKNIQYF
many	TRBV29-1	TRBJ2-1	TRBD2	TGCAGCGTCCAGGGGACTAGCGGTCCGTACAATGAGCAGTTCTTC	CSVQGTSGPYNEQFF
many	TRBV12-3/TRBV12-4	TRBJ2-7	NA	TGTGCCAGCAGTTTTTTAGCCTGGGAGCAGTACTTC	CASSFLAWEQYF
many	TRBV20-1	TRBJ2-3	NA	TGCAGTGCTAGAGATTGGGAGAGAGGGACAGATACGCAGTATTTT	CSARDWERGTDTQYF
many	TRBV12-3/TRBV12-4	TRBJ2-5	NA	TGTGCCAGCAGTTTTGAGGGGACTCCTCAGACCCAGTACTTC	CASSFEGTPQTQYF
few	TRBV7-3	TRBJ2-7	NA	TGTGCCAGCAGCCCCACAGGGCCCGAGCAGTACTTC	CASSPTGPEQYF
many	TRBV7-9	TRBJ2-3	NA	TGTGCCAGCGAACCCTCGGGAAGTAGCACAGATACGCAGTATTTT	CASEPSGSSTDTQYF
NA	TRBV12-3/TRBV12-4	TRBJ2-5	NA	TGTGCCAGCTCCCTTTTCGGGGGAGAGGAGACCCAGTACTTC	CASSLFGGEETQYF
NA	TRBV5-1	TRBJ2-3	TRBD1	TGCGCCAGCAGCTTGGTCGGGGACAGTATCACAGATACGCAGTATTTT	CASSLVGDSITDTQYF
many	TRBV5-5	TRBJ2-2	TRBD1	TGTGCCAGCAGCTTAGGGACAGGTGTGAACACCGGGGAGCTGTTTTTT	CASSLGTGVNTGELFF
many	TRBV24-1	TRBJ2-1	TRBD1	TGTGCCACCAGTGATCCGGGACAGAATACCAATGAGCAGTTCTTC	CATSDPGQNTNEQFF
many	TRBV2	TRBJ2-3	NA	TGTGCCAGCAGTGACCGGGCTACCGAGTATTTT	CASSDRATEYF
NA	TRBV7-2	TRBJ2-5	NA	TGTGCCAGCAGCCCCCCCGGGACACCAAGAGAGACCCAGTACTTC	CASSPPGTPRETQYF
NA	TRBV5-1	TRBJ2-5	NA	TGCGCCAGCAAATGGGACCAACAAGAGACCCAGTACTTC	CASKWDQQETQYF
NA	TRBV20-1	TRBJ2-1	TRBD2	TGCAGTGCCCTGGGACTAGCGGGAATTAGTGAGCAGTCCTTC	CSALGLAGISEQSF
many	TRBV20-1	TRBJ2-1	TRBD2	TGCAGTGCTCACACCCGCGGACTAGCGGGGTACTACAATGAGCAGTTCTTC	CSAHTRGLAGYYNEQFF
many	TRBV6-5	TRBJ2-3	NA	TGTGCCAGCAGTTACTCGAGCGAGAATACGCAGTATTTT	CASSYSSENTQYF
many	TRBV7-2	TRBJ1-1	NA	TGTGCCAGCAGCCGCACCCGGAACACTGAAGCTTTCTTT	CASSRTRNTEAFF
NA	TRBV11-2	TRBJ2-5	TRBD2	TGTGCCAGCAGCTTGGGGATCGGACTAGCGTCCACGGGGTACTTC	CASSLGIGLASTGYF
few	TRBV20-1	TRBJ2-5	NA	TGCAGTGCTAGACAAGACCCTAAAGAGACCCAGTACTTC	CSARQDPKETQYF
NA	TRBV29-1	TRBJ2-1	NA	TGCAGCGTTGTCGGAATCCCCCGCTATGAGCAGTTCTTC	CSVVGIPRYEQFF
NA	TRBV20-1	TRBJ2-7	NA	TGCAGTGCTAGTGACAGGCCTGTATCCTACGAGCAGTACTTC	CSASDRPVSYEQYF
few	TRBV10-3	TRBJ1-6	NA	TGTGCCATCAGTGATTACAGGAAGAATTCACCCCTCCACTTT	CAISDYRKNSPLHF